These 28 T cell receptor beta chains originate from one sample sequenced in a study of T cell responses to AZD1222 COVID-19 vaccine. TCRdb's table, derived via immunoSEQ multiplex PCR, lists solely in-frame clones and lacks some. The sample has under 130,000 clones, more than 90% seen once. Sequencing used peripheral blood, obtained on day 0 of AZD1222 vaccination. These receptors all come from an adult in good health.

The rearrangement joins TRBV7-9 to TRBJ1-4; D may be TRBD1 (6 bases). V lost 4 bases, J lost 8 bases, and 11 bases lay in between. This CDR3 spans 13 amino acids. Germline lookup yields CDR1 SEHNR and CDR2 FQNEAQ (reference sequence). CDR3 nucleotides: TGTGCCAGCAGCTACAGGGAAGGCGAAAAACTGTTTTTT. It yields the protein CASSYREGEKLFF. Full variable domain (remainder filled in from reference TRBV7-9 and TRBJ1-4): DTGVSQNPRHKITKRGQNVTFRCDPISEHNRLYWYRQTLGQGPEFLTYFQNEAQLEKSRLLSDRFSAERPKGSFSTLEIQRTEQGDSAMYLCASSYREGEKLFFGSGTQLSVL.

The chain couples TRBV7-8 to TRBJ1-2; 8 bases match TRBD1. Germline V gives CDR1 SGHVS, CDR2 FQNEAQ. The CDR3 loop spans 15 amino acids. V lost 3 bases and J lost 3; bases outside the gene matches: 6. The CDR3 bases are TGTGCCAGCAGCTTGGACATGACAGGGGACTATGGCTACACCTTC. It translates to CASSLDMTGDYGYTF.

J is TRBJ2-1 and V is TRBV7-2; D call uncertain. The CDR3 totals 15 residues. Germline lookup yields CDR1 SGHTA and CDR2 FQGNSA. V gave up 6 bases and J gave up 3 bases, with 15 bases separating them. The DNA of the CDR3 is TGTGCCAGCAGTTCCCAGGCCGGCGGCTACAATGAGCAGTTCTTC. As protein: CASSSQAGGYNEQFF.

This chain connects TRBV2 to TRBJ1-1; D gene ambiguous. The germline CDR1 and CDR2 sequences are SNHLY and FYNNEI. V lost 2 bases, J lost 12 bases, and 4 bases lay in between. The CDR3 loop spans 9 amino acids. The CDR3, as DNA: TGTGCCAGCAGTGAACTGACTTTCTTT. This translates into CASSELTFF.

This chain joins TRBV13 and TRBJ1-4, with 8 bases matching TRBD1. Germline CDR1 reads PRHDT; CDR2 reads FYEKMQ (reference sequence). After removal of 4 bases from V and 12 bases from J, the junction contained 10 bases not matched to a gene. This CDR3 is built from 14 residues. In DNA form, the CDR3 reads TGTGCCAGCAGCTCCCCGGGACAGGAACCGCAACTGTTTTTT. It specifies CASSSPGQEPQLFF.

This clone was observed a single time. The chain combines TRBV3-1 (or the pseudogene TRBV3-2) with TRBJ1-5; D might be TRBD1 (6 bases). V shed 2 bases and J shed 4 bases, with 15 bases lying between them. The CDR3 length is 16 residues. Germline CDR1 LGHDT, CDR2 YNNKEL (reference sequence). CDR3 loop: CASSQWEGGGNQPQHF. CDR3 coding DNA: TGTGCCAGCAGCCAATGGGAAGGGGGAGGGAATCAGCCCCAGCATTTT.

The chain links TRBV6-1 to TRBJ1-1; possibly TRBD1 for D (6 bases). Between the trimmed V and J ends, which lost 5 bases and 6 bases, there was a span of 19 bases. This CDR3 spans 15 amino acids. In germline, CDR1 is MNHNS, CDR2 SASEGT. The CDR3 nucleotides are TGTGCCAGCAGTCCTGTACCCCAGGGGCGCGCTGAAGCTTTCTTT. It is translated as CASSPVPQGRAEAFF.

This chain uses TRBV6-5 with TRBJ2-7, with no clear D. The CDR3 length is 13 residues. CDR1 and CDR2 (germline): MNHEY, SVGAGI. With 11 bases removed from V and 5 bases from J, the gap between germline ends came to 19 bases. The CDR3 coding sequence is TGTGCCGGTTCGAGTACCCCTTCGAACGAGCAGTACTTC. Translating gives CAGSSTPSNEQYF.

V usage is TRBV4-1 and J usage is TRBJ1-1; no definite D call. V shed 1 base and J shed 5 bases, with 8 bases lying between them. Germline assignment: CDR1 MGHRA and CDR2 YSYEKL. CDR3 length: 13 amino acids. This CDR3 reads CASSQGGWTEAFF. The CDR3 DNA is TGCGCCAGCAGCCAAGGAGGGTGGACTGAAGCTTTCTTT.

In DNA form, the CDR3 reads TGTGCCAGTAGTATAGAGCGGGGGCTCTCCTACAATGAGCAGTTCTTC. It specifies CASSIERGLSYNEQFF. This rearrangement joins TRBV19 to TRBJ2-1; D is possibly TRBD2 (7 bases). In germline, CDR1 is LNHDA, CDR2 SQIVND (reference sequence). V shed 0 bases and J shed 0 bases, with 9 bases lying between them. The length of the CDR3 is 16 residues.

V is TRBV7-6 and J is TRBJ2-1; maybe TRBD2 (6 bases). The CDR3 length is 15 residues. Germline CDR1 SGHVS, CDR2 FNYEAQ. The V and J ends lost 0 bases and 7 bases respectively, with 13 bases between them. The CDR3 protein is CASSLAGGRANEQFF. CDR3 nucleotide sequence: TGTGCCAGCAGCTTAGCGGGGGGTCGAGCTAATGAGCAGTTCTTC.

Notes on this clone: This CDR3 fails to terminate in the conserved phenylalanine or tryptophan, so it likely reflects a read error. The DNA is omitted, as the CDR3 cannot be located on it reliably, and the CDR3 follows TCRdb's listing. This chain links TRBV28 with TRBJ2-7; TRBD2 is the table's D call and was not checked against the DNA. The germline V gene encodes CDR1 MDHEN and CDR2 SYDVKM. The CDR3 numbers 12 amino acids, ends counted. The CDR3 protein is CASRENLRGLAL.

The chain has TRBV29-1 and TRBJ2-7; D may correspond to TRBD1 or TRBD2 (5 bases each). The CDR3 contains 14 residues. CDR1 is SQVTM, CDR2 ANQGSEA, per germline. The ends were cut back, 0 bases at V and 2 bases at J, with 11 bases in the middle. Written as DNA, the CDR3 is TGCAGCGTTGAAGAGATAGGGGACCCCTACGAGCAGTACTTC. Its protein product is CSVEEIGDPYEQYF.

The rearrangement uses TRBV7-6 and TRBJ1-1; TRBD1 is a possible D gene (5 bases). The CDR3 has 16 residues. Germline loops: CDR1 SGHVS, CDR2 FNYEAQ. Between the trimmed V and J ends, which lost 0 bases and 3 bases, there was a span of 14 bases. The CDR3: CASSLARTEGDTEAFF. The CDR3 region has the DNA TGTGCCAGCAGCTTAGCTCGGACCGAAGGGGACACTGAAGCTTTCTTT. The entire variable domain, with the rest obtained from reference TRBV7-6 and TRBJ1-1, is as follows: GAGVSQSPRYKVTKRGQDVALRCDPISGHVSLYWYRQALGQGPEFLTYFNYEAQQDKSGLPNDRFSAERPEGSISTLTIQRTEQRDSAMYRCASSLARTEGDTEAFFGQGTRLTVV.

The chain is built from TRBV19 and TRBJ1-5; unclear D gene. CDR1 is LNHDA, CDR2 SQIVND, per germline (reference sequence). V was cut by 5 bases and J by 0 bases, with 8 bases left in between. The CDR3 covers 14 residues. The CDR3 DNA is TGTGCCAGTAGTTTCCAGTCTAGCAATCAGCCCCAGCATTTT. Translated, it gives CASSFQSSNQPQHF.

This clone occurred once. The chain links TRBV6-5 to TRBJ2-1, with D perhaps given as TRBD1 or TRBD2 (6 bases each). The V end was cut by 6 bases, the J end by 2 bases, with 11 bases between. This CDR3 is built from 14 residues. Germline V lookup: CDR1 MNHEY, CDR2 SVGAGI. CDR3 in DNA: TGTGCCAGCAGAAACAGGGAGGCCTACAATGAGCAGTTCTTC. The encoded protein is CASRNREAYNEQFF.

CDR3 nucleotide sequence: TGTGCCAGCAGAGGGACGGGGCTGGAAAAACTGTTTTTT. Its translation: CASRGTGLEKLFF. This chain connects TRBV27 to TRBJ1-4, with a weak D call TRBD1 (5 bases). The CDR3 has 13 amino acids. Germline values: CDR1 MNHEY, CDR2 SMNVEV (reference sequence). V was pared by 6 bases and J by 8 bases, with 13 bases between. The full variable domain, in which reference TRBV27 and TRBJ1-4 provide the parts outside the CDR3, is EAQVTQNPRYLITVTGKKLTVTCSQNMNHEYMSWYRQDPGLGLRQIYYSMNVEVTDKGDVPEGYKVSRKEKRNFPLILESPSPNQTSLYFCASRGTGLEKLFFGSGTQLSVL.

The V call is TRBV7-9, the J call TRBJ1-2; a possible D gene is TRBD1 (5 bases). V lost 5 bases to trimming and J lost 4 bases, with 20 bases between them. Germline loops: CDR1 SEHNR, CDR2 FQNEAQ (reference sequence). The CDR3 consists of 16 residues. The CDR3 region is CASSQMKTVRIYGYTF. DNA for the CDR3: TGTGCCAGCAGCCAGATGAAGACAGTCCGTATCTATGGCTACACCTTC.

The J gene is TRBJ1-4, the V gene TRBV4-1; the D gene is possibly TRBD1 (5 bases). The CDR3 has 16 residues. Trimming took 1 base from V and 7 from J, leaving 16 bases between them. Germline CDR1 and CDR2: MGHRA and YSYEKL. The DNA of the CDR3 is TGCGCCAGCAGCCAAGGTCGGGGCGCCCGCATTGAAAAACTGTTTTTT. Translation: CASSQGRGARIEKLFF.

The gene calls are TRBV7-2 and TRBJ1-5; D unresolved. V was clipped by 0 bases and J by 7 bases, with 4 bases between them. The CDR3 is 12 amino acids. Germline values: CDR1 SGHTA, CDR2 FQGNSA. This chain's CDR3 is CASSLAPQPQHF. The CDR3 coding sequence is TGTGCCAGCAGCTTAGCGCCACAGCCCCAGCATTTT.

The rearrangement links TRBV30 to TRBJ1-5; a possible D gene is TRBD1 (5 bases). The germline CDR1 and CDR2 sequences are GTSNPN and SVGIG (reference sequence). The CDR3 runs to 14 residues. The V gene lost 3 bases and the J gene lost 6 bases, with 15 bases spanning the gap. In DNA form, the CDR3 reads TGTGCCTGGAGCCAAACCCAGGGTATTCAGCCCCAGCATTTT. Its translation is CAWSQTQGIQPQHF.

CDR3 loop: CASSYPGQGIFGEKLFF. DNA of the CDR3: TGTGCCAGCAGTTACCCGGGACAGGGGATATTTGGTGAAAAACTGTTTTTT. J is TRBJ1-4 and V is TRBV28; 10 bases fit TRBD1. CDR3 length equals 17 residues. V lost 4 bases, J lost 7 bases, and 12 bases stayed unmatched. CDR1 and CDR2 from the germline V gene are MDHEN and SYDVKM.

This chain uses TRBV21-1 with TRBJ2-5; TRBD2, the table's D call, lacks a check against the DNA. TRBV21-1 constitutes a pseudogene. This CDR3 has 16 residues. The CDR3 DNA reads as TGTGCCAGCAGCAAAACTTTGGCTAGCGGAAAAGAGACCCAGTACTTC. Translation: CASSKTLASGKETQYF.

The chain combines TRBV3-1 (or the pseudogene TRBV3-2) with TRBJ1-2; D remains unclear. Between the trimmed V and J ends, which lost 0 bases and 0 bases, there was a span of 11 bases. The CDR3 is 16 residues long. The germline CDR1 and CDR2 sequences are LGHDT and YNNKEL (reference sequence). The CDR3 nucleotides read TGTGCCAGCAGCCAAGAATCTGACTTAGCTAACTATGGCTACACCTTC. It translates to CASSQESDLANYGYTF.

The chain couples TRBV4-1 to TRBJ2-2; D tentatively fits TRBD1 or TRBD2 (6 bases each). Per the germline V gene, CDR1 is MGHRA and CDR2 is YSYEKL. The CDR3 is 18 amino acids. With 0 bases removed from V and 6 bases from J, the gap between germline ends came to 20 bases. CDR3 in amino acids: CASSQDPLTRGFAGELFF. The DNA of the CDR3 is TGCGCCAGCAGCCAAGACCCCCTGACTAGGGGGTTCGCCGGGGAGCTGTTTTTT.

The chain employs TRBV18 and TRBJ2-5; the D is unclear. Germline V lookup: CDR1 KGHSH, CDR2 LQKENI. The CDR3 is made up of 15 amino acids. V was pared by 2 bases and J by 0 bases, with 10 bases between. In DNA, the CDR3 is TGTGCCAGCTCACCATTGGGGATGGACCAAGAGACCCAGTACTTC. It is translated as CASSPLGMDQETQYF.

V usage is TRBV3-1 (or the pseudogene TRBV3-2) and J usage is TRBJ2-7, with 8 bases that match TRBD1. V lost 4 bases and J lost 7; bases outside the gene matches: 9. The CDR3 is 14 residues long. CDR1 LGHDT and CDR2 YNNKEL come from the germline V gene (reference sequence). CDR3 bases: TGTGCCAGCAGCCCTAAGGGACAGGACGGAGAGCAGTACTTC. Amino acid sequence: CASSPKGQDGEQYF.

This CDR3 is CASSLPGGLSNEKLFF. CDR3 in DNA: TGTGCCAGCAGTTTGCCAGGGGGCTTGTCTAATGAAAAACTGTTTTTT. This chain uses TRBV28 with TRBJ1-4; 8 bases fit TRBD1. Germline V lookup: CDR1 MDHEN, CDR2 SYDVKM. The trim removed 3 bases at V and 3 bases at J, leaving 6 bases unmatched. The CDR3 has 16 amino acids. The variable domain in full, with the rest retrieved from reference TRBV28 and TRBJ1-4, is DVKVTQSSRYLVKRTGEKVFLECVQDMDHENMFWYRQDPGLGLRLIYFSYDVKMKEKGDIPEGYSVSREKKERFSLILESASTNQTSMYLCASSLPGGLSNEKLFFGSGTQLSVL.